The clone carrying this T cell receptor (beta chain) was seen once. MiXCR, applied by TCRdb to the RACE reads, yields one record per CDR3 protein. The sample has roughly 81,000 distinct CDR3 sequences, approximately 9% seen once. The CDR3 loop spans 15 amino acids. CDR1 and CDR2 from the germline V gene are SGHNT and YYREEE (reference sequence). The germline V and J ends were trimmed by 4 bases and 0 bases, with 12 bases remaining between them. This specimen belongs to a study of human T cells and chemical hapten exposure. The time point is: pre-sensitization, week 0. Indicated treatment: therapeutic diphenylcyclopropenone sensitization with weekly scalp DPC.

This sequence originates from a man aged 35 to 55 with alopecia areata. Some clones in this sample may be carry-over from other donors' samples. The J gene is TRBJ2-3, the V gene TRBV5-4; D is uncertain. The input for sequencing was whole blood, taken in connection with sensitization to the hapten diphenylcyclopropenone (DPC). The CDR3 loop reads CASSLTPASTDTQYF. CDR3 coding DNA: TGTGCCAGCAGCCTGACCCCGGCCAGCACAGATACGCAGTATTTT.